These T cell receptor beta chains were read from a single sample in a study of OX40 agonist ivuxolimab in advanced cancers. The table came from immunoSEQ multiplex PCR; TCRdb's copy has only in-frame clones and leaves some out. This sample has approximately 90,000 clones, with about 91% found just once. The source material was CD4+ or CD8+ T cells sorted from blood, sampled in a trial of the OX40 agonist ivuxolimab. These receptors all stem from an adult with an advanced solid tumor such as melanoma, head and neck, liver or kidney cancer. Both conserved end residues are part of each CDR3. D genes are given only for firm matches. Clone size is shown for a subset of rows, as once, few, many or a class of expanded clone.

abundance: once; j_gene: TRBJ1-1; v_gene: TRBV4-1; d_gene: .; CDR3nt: TGCGCCAGCAGCCAAGAAAGGGTCAGGGGAGCCACTGAAGCTTTCTTT; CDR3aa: CASSQERVRGATEAFF
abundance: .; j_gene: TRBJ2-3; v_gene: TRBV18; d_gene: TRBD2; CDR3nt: TGTGCCAGCTCACCGACTAGCGGGAGAGCTACGGGTAGCACAGATACGCAGTATTTT; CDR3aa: CASSPTSGRATGSTDTQYF
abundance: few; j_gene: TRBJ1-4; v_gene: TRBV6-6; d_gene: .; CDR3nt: TGTGCCAGCAGGACAGTTAATGAAAAACTGTTTTTT; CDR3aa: CASRTVNEKLFF
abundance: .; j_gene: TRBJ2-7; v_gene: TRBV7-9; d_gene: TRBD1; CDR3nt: TGTGCCAGCAGCGCGACAGGGGACGAGCAGTACTTC; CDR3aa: CASSATGDEQYF
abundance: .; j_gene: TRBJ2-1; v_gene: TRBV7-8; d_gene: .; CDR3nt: TGTGCCAGCAGCTTATATCTCGGGGAGCAGTTCTTC; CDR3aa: CASSLYLGEQFF
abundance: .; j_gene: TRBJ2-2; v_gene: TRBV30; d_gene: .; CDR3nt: TGTGCCTGGAGTCAGGACTACCCGCCCGGGGAGCTGTTTTTT; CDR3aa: CAWSQDYPPGELFF
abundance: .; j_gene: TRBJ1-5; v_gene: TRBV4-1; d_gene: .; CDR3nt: TGCGCCAGCAGCCGGGACAACAATCAGCCCCAGCATTTT; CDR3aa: CASSRDNNQPQHF
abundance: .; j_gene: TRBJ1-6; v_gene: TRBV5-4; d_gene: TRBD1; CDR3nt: TGTGCCAGCAGCTCAGGGACAGATAATTCACCCCTCCACTTT; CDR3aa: CASSSGTDNSPLHF
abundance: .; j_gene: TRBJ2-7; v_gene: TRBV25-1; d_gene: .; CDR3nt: TGTGCCAGCAGACAGACGGCCGCCTCGTGGGAGCAGTACTTC; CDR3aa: CASRQTAASWEQYF
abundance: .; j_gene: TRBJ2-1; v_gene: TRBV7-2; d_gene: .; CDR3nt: TGTGCCAGCAGCTTATTTACGTATGAGCAGTTCTTC; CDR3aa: CASSLFTYEQFF
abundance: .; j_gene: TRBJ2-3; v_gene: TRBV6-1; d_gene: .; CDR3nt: TGTGCCAGCAGTACTTCTTGGGGGGATACGCAGTATTTT; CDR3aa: CASSTSWGDTQYF
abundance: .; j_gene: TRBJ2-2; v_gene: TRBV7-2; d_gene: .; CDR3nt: TGTGCCAGCAGCTTAGCGACTGGGACTGCGAACACCGGGGAGCTGTTTTTT; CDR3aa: CASSLATGTANTGELFF
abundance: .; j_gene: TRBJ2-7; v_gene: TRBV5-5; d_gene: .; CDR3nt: TGTGCCAGCAGCTTCAGGGCCGAGAGCTCCTACGAGCAGTACTTC; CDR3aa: CASSFRAESSYEQYF
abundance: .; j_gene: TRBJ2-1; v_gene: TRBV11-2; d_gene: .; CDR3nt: TGTGCCAGCAGCGAACAATCCATAAGGGAGTTCTTC; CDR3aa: CASSEQSIREFF
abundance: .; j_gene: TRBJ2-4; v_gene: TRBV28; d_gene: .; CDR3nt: TGTGCCAGCTCCCGGAGAGCAAACATTCAGTACTTC; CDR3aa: CASSRRANIQYF
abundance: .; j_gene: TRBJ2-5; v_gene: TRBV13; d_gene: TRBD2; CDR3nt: TGTGCCAGCAGCTTGGGGACTAGCGGGAGGACGAAAGAGACCCAGTACTTC; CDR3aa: CASSLGTSGRTKETQYF
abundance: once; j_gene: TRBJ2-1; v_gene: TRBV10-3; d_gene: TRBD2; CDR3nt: TGTGCCATCGCGGGAGGCTCCAATGAGCAGTTCTTC; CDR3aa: CAIAGGSNEQFF
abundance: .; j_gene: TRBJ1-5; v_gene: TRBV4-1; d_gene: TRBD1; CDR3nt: TGCGCCAGCAGCCAGGGACAGGGGGCTAGGTCTTGGCCCCAGCATTTT; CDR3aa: CASSQGQGARSWPQHF
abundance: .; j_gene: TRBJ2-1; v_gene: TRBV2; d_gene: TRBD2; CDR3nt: TGTGCCAGTAGTCAAGCGGGAGCTAGGACTGAGCAGTTCTTC; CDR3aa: CASSQAGARTEQFF
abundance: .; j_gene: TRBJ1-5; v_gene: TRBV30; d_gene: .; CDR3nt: TGTGCCTGGAGTTCGACAGAAGGCAATCAGCCCCAGCATTTT; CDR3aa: CAWSSTEGNQPQHF
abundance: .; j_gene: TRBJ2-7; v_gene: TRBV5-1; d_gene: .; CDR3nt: TGCGCCAGCAGCTTGGATGGTCTAGCCAGGGGCGAGCAGTACTTC; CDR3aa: CASSLDGLARGEQYF
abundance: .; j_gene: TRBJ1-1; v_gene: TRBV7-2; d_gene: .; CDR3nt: TGTGCCAGCAGCTTAGGAGGAGCGGGGAACACTGAAGCTTTCTTT; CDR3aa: CASSLGGAGNTEAFF
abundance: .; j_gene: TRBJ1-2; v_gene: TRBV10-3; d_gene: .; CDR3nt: TGTGCCATCAGTGAGTCGATGTACAGCACTAACTATGGCTACACCTTC; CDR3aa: CAISESMYSTNYGYTF
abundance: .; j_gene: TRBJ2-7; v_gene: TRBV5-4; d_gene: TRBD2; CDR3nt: TGTGCCAGCAGCTTTAGTTCTGGCGGGAGGGCCCACGAGCAGTACTTC; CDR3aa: CASSFSSGGRAHEQYF
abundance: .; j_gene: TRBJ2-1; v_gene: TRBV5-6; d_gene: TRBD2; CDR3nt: TGTGCCAGCAGCTTATGGAGCGGGAGGGTTTACAATGAGCAGTTCTTC; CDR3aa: CASSLWSGRVYNEQFF
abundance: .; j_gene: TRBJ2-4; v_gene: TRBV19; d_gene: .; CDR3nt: TGTGCCAGTAGTATTCTAACAGCCAAAAACATTCAGTACTTC; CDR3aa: CASSILTAKNIQYF
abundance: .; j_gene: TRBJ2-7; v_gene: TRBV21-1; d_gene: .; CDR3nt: TGTGCCAGCAGCACCCGCCAGGGACAGGGCTCCTACGAGCAGTACTTC; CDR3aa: CASSTRQGQGSYEQYF
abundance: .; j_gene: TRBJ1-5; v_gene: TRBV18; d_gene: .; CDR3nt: TGTGCCAGCTCACAGGGGTCAAATCAGCCCCAGCATTTT; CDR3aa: CASSQGSNQPQHF
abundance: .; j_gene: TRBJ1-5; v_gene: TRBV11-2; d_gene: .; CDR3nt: TGTGCCAGCAGCTTAAGTGACGGTCACCCCCAGCATTTT; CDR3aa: CASSLSDGHPQHF
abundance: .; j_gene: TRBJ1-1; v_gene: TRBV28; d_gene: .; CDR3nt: TGTGCCAGCAGAGGACAGAACACTGAAGCTTTCTTT; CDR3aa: CASRGQNTEAFF
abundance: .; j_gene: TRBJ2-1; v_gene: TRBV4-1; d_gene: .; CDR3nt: TGCGCCAGCACCATCTTAGGCACCTCCGGCTCCTACAATGAGCAGTTCTTC; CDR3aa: CASTILGTSGSYNEQFF
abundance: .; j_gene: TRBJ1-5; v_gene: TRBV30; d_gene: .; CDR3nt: TGTGCCTGGAGTCCCACTACGGGCCAGCCCCAGCATTTT; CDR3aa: CAWSPTTGQPQHF